The 5 T cell receptor beta chains given below trace back to one sample, sequenced in a study of blood T cell repertoires in COVID-19. Profiled with immunoSEQ multiplex PCR; TCRdb holds only in-frame clones, not every one. The sample shows 250,000 or so clones, approximately 82% of them seen only once. The sample comprised peripheral blood. The receptors stem from an elderly woman with acute or convalescent COVID-19.

V gene TRBV4-1 combines with J gene TRBJ2-5; the match to TRBD1 covers 8 bases. The CDR3 extends over 15 amino acids. J gave up 5 bases and V 4 bases, and 9 bases lay outside the gene matches. Germline loops: CDR1 MGHRA, CDR2 YSYEKL. CDR3 nucleotides: TGCGCCAGCAGCCTCGGGGCAGGGGGCTTGGAGACCCAGTACTTC. Protein product: CASSLGAGGLETQYF.

In this sample, this clone turned up once. The chain couples TRBV5-4 to TRBJ1-3; D gene ambiguous. This CDR3 is built from 14 residues. V shed 3 bases and J shed 1 base, with 8 bases lying between them. Germline CDR1 reads SGHNT; CDR2 reads YYREEE (reference sequence). CDR3 region: CASSSSSSGNTIYF. The CDR3 DNA reads TGTGCCAGCAGCTCCAGTTCTTCTGGAAACACCATATATTTT.

The V call is TRBV6-6, the J call TRBJ1-5; TRBD1 agrees at 9 bases. Germline assignment: CDR1 MNHNY and CDR2 SVGAGI (reference sequence). V dropped 8 bases and J dropped 0; count of bases not matched to a gene: 8. The CDR3 is made up of 16 amino acids. The CDR3 DNA reads TGTGCCAGCGGCCCCGGACAGGGGATTAGCAATCAGCCCCAGCATTTT. This translates into CASGPGQGISNQPQHF.

The chain has TRBV6-4 and TRBJ1-1, with a tentative D call TRBD1 (5 bases). Trimming removed 2 bases from V and 3 bases from J, with 10 bases in between. Germline values: CDR1 MRHNA, CDR2 SNTAGT. CDR3 size: 14 residues. The CDR3 region has the DNA TGTGCCAGCAGTGACGTTGCGGGGCACACTGAAGCTTTCTTT. Translating it yields CASSDVAGHTEAFF.

The chain employs TRBV6-6 and TRBJ2-7, with D tentatively TRBD1 (5 bases). Germline lookup yields CDR1 MNHNY and CDR2 SVGAGI (reference sequence). V dropped 0 bases and J dropped 1 base, with 10 bases sitting between them. The CDR3 runs to 15 residues. The CDR3 is CASSYSNAGSYEQYF. In nucleotides, the CDR3 is TGTGCCAGCAGTTACTCGAACGCAGGGTCCTACGAGCAGTACTTC.